The rows below give T cell receptor beta chains drawn from one sample of a study of cytomegalovirus exposure and HLA in healthy donors. Measured with immunoSEQ multiplex PCR; TCRdb has only the in-frame clones, and not every one. The sample's table shows approximately 150,000 clones. Sequencing used PBMCs. These receptor sequences come from a woman between 40 and 50 years old in good health and CMV-seronegative. Both conserved end residues are part of each CDR3. The order of the fields is V gene, D gene, J gene, CDR3 DNA, CDR3 protein. The D gene is left open where the match is weak.

>TRBV10-3|TRBD2|TRBJ2-1
TGTGCCATCAGTGACGGACTAGCGGGGGATGATGAGCAGTTCTTC
CAISDGLAGDDEQFF
>TRBV5-6|-|TRBJ1-6
TGTGCCAGCAGCTTGCGGGCGGGACCCCTCCACTTT
CASSLRAGPLHF
>TRBV5-4|-|TRBJ2-5
TGTGCCAGCGGCGTGGGAGCGAAAGAGACCCAGTACTTC
CASGVGAKETQYF
>TRBV6-1|TRBD1|TRBJ1-2
TGTGCCAGCAGTGACCCGGGACAGGGGGCTGGCTATGGCTACACCTTC
CASSDPGQGAGYGYTF
>TRBV18|-|TRBJ2-6
TGTGCCAGCTCGCGGACTAACGACTTGTTCTCTGGGGCCAACGTCCTGACTTTC
CASSRTNDLFSGANVLTF
>TRBV9|TRBD1|TRBJ1-2
TGTGCCAGCAGCGTATCGGGGACAGGGTTATATGGCTACACCTTC
CASSVSGTGLYGYTF
>TRBV5-4|TRBD2|TRBJ2-5
TGTGCCAGCAGCGAGGGTTCACCTAGCGGGGGGCCACAGACCCAGTACTTC
CASSEGSPSGGPQTQYF
>TRBV13|TRBD2|TRBJ2-5
TGTGCCAGCAGGTATTCAGGGACTAGCAAGACCCAGTACTTC
CASRYSGTSKTQYF
>TRBV2|-|TRBJ1-1
TGTGCCAGCAGAGAAACAGGGATGAACACTGAAGCTTTCTTT
CASRETGMNTEAFF
>TRBV7-8|-|TRBJ2-1
TGTGCCAGCAGCCCAGCCCGATCTCAAAACAGGTTCTCGGAGCAGTTCTTC
CASSPARSQNRFSEQFF
>TRBV7-6|-|TRBJ2-7
TGTGCCAGCAGCTTAGGAGGGTTGACGGCCTACGAGCAGTACTTC
CASSLGGLTAYEQYF
>TRBV7-2|TRBD1|TRBJ1-2
TGTGCCAGCAGCTTAGCAGGACAGGGTTCCTATGGCTACACCTTC
CASSLAGQGSYGYTF
>TRBV10-3|-|TRBJ1-6
TGTGCCATCAGCCTCGGGCGGGGTACGGAAAATTCCCCCCTCCACTTT
CAISLGRGTENSPLHF
>TRBV7-6|TRBD1|TRBJ1-2
TGTGCCAGCAGCCCCGCCCTCCGGGACAGCTATGGCTACACCTTC
CASSPALRDSYGYTF
>TRBV2|-|TRBJ1-1
TGTGCCAGCAGTGCGAACGCGGACACTGAAGCTTTCTTT
CASSANADTEAFF
>TRBV5-6|TRBD2|TRBJ2-3
TGTGCCAGCAGAATCTTAGCGGGGGGAAGAGATACGCAGTATTTT
CASRILAGGRDTQYF
>TRBV30|-|TRBJ2-3
TGTGCCTGGAGCCCACAGGGTTACACAGATACGCAGTATTTT
CAWSPQGYTDTQYF
>TRBV7-3|-|TRBJ1-1
TGTGCCAGCAGCCCAAAGACTAGGGAAGCTTTCTTT
CASSPKTREAFF
>TRBV7-3|-|TRBJ2-6
TGTGCCAGCAGTCATACGGGGGCTGGGGCCAACGTCCTGACTTTC
CASSHTGAGANVLTF
>TRBV7-2|TRBD1|TRBJ1-2
TGTGCCAGCAGCTTAGCAGGAGGACAGGCATATGGCTACACCTTC
CASSLAGGQAYGYTF
>TRBV6-5|-|TRBJ1-2
TGTGCCAGCAGTAAAGGGGATGGGGACTATGGCTACACCTTC
CASSKGDGDYGYTF
>TRBV7-2|TRBD1|TRBJ1-3
TGTGCCAGCAGCTCCGACAGGGGTACCGCCATATATTTT
CASSSDRGTAIYF
>TRBV27|TRBD1|TRBJ1-2
TGTGCCAGCAGTTGGGACAGGGAGATCTATGGCTACACCTTC
CASSWDREIYGYTF
>TRBV5-1|TRBD1|TRBJ2-7
TGCGCCAGCAGCATCAGACAGGGCGGCGAGCAGTACTTC
CASSIRQGGEQYF
>TRBV7-6|TRBD1|TRBJ2-2
TGTGCCAGCAGCTTTGGACAGGGTGAACGCACCGGGGAGCTGTTTTTT
CASSFGQGERTGELFF
>TRBV6-6|-|TRBJ1-3
TGTGCCAGCAGTCGTTTACAGGGTCTCGGAAACACCATATATTTT
CASSRLQGLGNTIYF
>TRBV10-3|-|TRBJ1-1
TGTGCCAGAAAAGTAAGCCTTGAAGCTTTCTTT
CARKVSLEAFF
>TRBV7-2|TRBD1|TRBJ1-3
TGTGCCAGCAGCAGCGCGGGACAGCGATTTGGAAACACCATATATTTT
CASSSAGQRFGNTIYF
>TRBV28|TRBD1|TRBJ1-4
TGTGCCAGCAGTCCGAGGACAGGGAGCGGCGAAAAACTGTTTTTT
CASSPRTGSGEKLFF
>TRBV7-3|TRBD1|TRBJ1-6
TGTGCCAGCAGCTTAAACGGTGTTCCGGGACAGGACCTCCACTTT
CASSLNGVPGQDLHF
>TRBV2|-|TRBJ1-6
TGTGCCAGCAGTGAAGCGGCAGGGAGGACACCCCTCCACTTT
CASSEAAGRTPLHF
>TRBV28|TRBD1|TRBJ1-2
TGTGCCAGCAGTTTAAGGGGGCGACCCACGCACTATGGCCACACCTTC
CASSLRGRPTHYGHTF
>TRBV5-1|-|TRBJ2-7
TGCGCCAGCAGCTCGGGAGACTACGAGCAGTACTTC
CASSSGDYEQYF
>TRBV6-5|-|TRBJ1-2
TGTGCCAGCAGCAAAAGACAGGCCCTTGGCTACACCTTC
CASSKRQALGYTF
>TRBV5-1|TRBD1|TRBJ1-2
TGCGCCAGCAGGACAGGGGATGGCTACACCTTC
CASRTGDGYTF
>TRBV29-1|-|TRBJ1-2
TGCAGCGTTGAATTAGAGGCAGTTATCTTC
CSVELEAVIF
>TRBV4-3|-|TRBJ2-1
TGCGCCAGCAGCCAAGAATCAGCGGGTAGCTCCTACAATGAGCAGTTCTTC
CASSQESAGSSYNEQFF
>TRBV9|TRBD2|TRBJ2-7
TGTGCCAGCAGCGGTAGCGGGGGGGCGGAAGAGCAGTACTTC
CASSGSGGAEEQYF
>TRBV9|-|TRBJ2-2
TGTGCCAGCCTTAGTGGCGGGGGCCTGAACACCGGGGAGCTGTTTTTT
CASLSGGGLNTGELFF
>TRBV19|TRBD2|TRBJ2-3
TGTGCCAGTAGTCAAGCGGGGTACGGGACAGATACGCAGTATTTT
CASSQAGYGTDTQYF
>TRBV19|-|TRBJ1-1
TGTGCCACTACAGGGAGCACTGAAGCTTTCTTT
CATTGSTEAFF
>TRBV6-1|-|TRBJ1-2
TGTGCCAGCATGGGGAGCCAAGGCTATGGCTACACCTTC
CASMGSQGYGYTF
>TRBV4-3|TRBD1|TRBJ1-1
TGCGCCAGCAGCCAGGACAGGTTGAACACTGAAGCTTTCTTT
CASSQDRLNTEAFF
>TRBV7-2|-|TRBJ1-1
TGTGCCAGCAGCTCGCAGGGGTCGAACACTGAAGCTTTCTTT
CASSSQGSNTEAFF
>TRBV19|TRBD1|TRBJ2-2
TGTGCCAGTAGTATTGGGCAGGGGGTGGCCGGGGAGCTGTTTTTT
CASSIGQGVAGELFF
>TRBV5-8|-|TRBJ1-4
TGTGCCAGCAGCTCGGAGGAGGGAAGGCGAAGCGGAAAACTGTTTTTT
CASSSEEGRRSGKLFF
>TRBV15|-|TRBJ1-2
TGTGCCACCAGGGGATTGGACTACGCCTATGGCTACACCTTC
CATRGLDYAYGYTF